These 22 T cell receptor beta chains originate from one sample sequenced in a study of response to subunit inactivated influenza vaccine (dated by TCRdb to the late 2010s). Receptor amplification or capture employed RT-PCR. TCRdb records Illumina HiSeq 2500 as the sequencer. Starting from the raw public reads, TCRdb applied fastp trimming at Q25, assembled clones with MiXCR and retained in-frame beta chains. A single entry per CDR3 protein holds the most common genes and DNA from its merged rows. The sample table lists 500,000 to 600,000 distinct CDR3 sequences, over 9% of them with a count of one. The ten largest clones add up to approximately 9.9% of the sample. The same sample was also used in a study of T cells expressing NK-cell markers. Reported in the second study: TCR beta cDNA libraries were prepared using 5'RACE template switching, which introduced a universal primer site and unique molecular identifiers.

Sequencing was performed on PBMCs from blood, taken on the day of vaccination. These receptors came from a man in his forties or fifties who received an inactivated influenza vaccine. Donor details come from another sample of the same person, matched by shared clones.

The CDR3 nucleotides are TGCGCCAGCAGCCAAGAGAGGCATAGCAGGAACACCGGGGAGCTGTTTTTT. This sequence encodes CASSQERHSRNTGELFF. V and J are TRBV4-3 and TRBJ2-2, with D uncertain. The CDR3 sequence is 17 residues long. Germline V lookup: CDR1 LGHNA, CDR2 YSLEER. Trimming pared 0 bases from V and 1 base from J, leaving 12 bases between.

This clonotype has at least ten counts. The V gene is TRBV5-5, the J gene TRBJ2-5, with 9 bases matching TRBD1. Germline V gene lookup returns CDR1 SGHKS and CDR2 YYEKEE (reference sequence). V shed 4 bases and J 2 bases; nucleotides not matched to a gene: 6. This CDR3 region has 15 residues. The CDR3 region has the DNA TGTGCCAGCAGCCCCAGGACAGGGGCACAAGAGACCCAGTACTTC. It translates to CASSPRTGAQETQYF.

This clonotype was detected only a few times. J is TRBJ1-1 and V is TRBV7-9; 7 bases agree with TRBD1. Germline CDR1 is SEHNR and CDR2 is FQNEAQ (reference sequence). This CDR3 is built from 13 residues. The V gene end was trimmed by 5 bases and the J gene end by 4 bases; junction bases not matched to a gene: 4. CDR3: CASSRDSITEAFF. DNA of the CDR3: TGTGCCAGCAGCCGGGACAGCATCACTGAAGCTTTCTTT.

This clonotype has a count of ten or more. This chain connects TRBV5-8 to TRBJ1-1; D is perhaps TRBD1 (6 bases). The CDR3 is made up of 14 amino acids. Trimming cost V 4 bases and J 6 bases, with 16 bases left between them. CDR1 is SGHTS and CDR2 is YDEGEE in the germline V gene. The CDR3 DNA reads TGTGCCAGCAGCCAGATATACAGGGTGCCTGAAGCTTTCTTT. It codes for CASSQIYRVPEAFF.

This clonotype appeared a few times. The chain has TRBV7-9 and TRBJ1-1; 7 bases fit TRBD1. This CDR3 region has 13 residues. Germline V gene lookup returns CDR1 SEHNR and CDR2 FQNEAQ (reference sequence). V lost 5 bases, J lost 5 bases, and 5 bases stayed unmatched. CDR3: CASSPGQRTEAFF. In DNA, the CDR3 is TGTGCCAGCAGCCCGGGACAGAGAACTGAAGCTTTCTTT.

This chain links TRBV28 with TRBJ2-7; the D is unclear. Deletions cut 6 bases from V and 1 base from J, with 16 bases between. The CDR3 contains 15 residues. In germline, CDR1 is MDHEN, CDR2 SYDVKM. This CDR3 reads CASRTSPVYSYEQYF. In DNA, the CDR3 is TGTGCCAGCAGGACAAGCCCTGTCTATTCCTACGAGCAGTACTTC. The variable domain in full, completed from reference TRBV28 and TRBJ2-7, reads DVKVTQSSRYLVKRTGEKVFLECVQDMDHENMFWYRQDPGLGLRLIYFSYDVKMKEKGDIPEGYSVSREKKERFSLILESASTNQTSMYLCASRTSPVYSYEQYFGPGTRLTVT.

The chain links TRBV29-1 to TRBJ2-1; possible D gene TRBD2, 6 bases. CDR3 length: 14 amino acids. V dropped 1 base and J dropped 7 bases, with 14 bases sitting between them. CDR1 is SQVTM and CDR2 is ANQGSEA in the germline V gene. As DNA, the CDR3 is TGCAGCGTTGAAGGTTTCGGGAGTCTGAATGAGCAGTTCTTC. Translation gives CSVEGFGSLNEQFF.

There are a few counts of this clonotype. The chain carries TRBV12-3 or TRBV12-4 and TRBJ1-1, with D perhaps matching TRBD1 (5 bases). V lost 7 bases and J 2 bases, leaving 17 bases between the germline ends. There are 15 residues in the CDR3. The CDR3 bases are TGTGCCAGCAAGAACAGCAGGGCGACAAACACTGAAGCTTTCTTT. Encoded protein: CASKNSRATNTEAFF.

With regard to this clonotype: One end of the junction is discordant with germline, which a read error may explain. The chain is built from TRBV5-1 and TRBJ2-2, with 7 bases lining up with TRBD1. Germline CDR1 is SGHRS and CDR2 is YFSETQ. This CDR3 region has 15 residues. CDR3 sequence (DNA): TGCGCCAGCAGCCTCCGGGACAGACGAACCGGGGCGCTGTTTTTT. The encoded protein is CASSLRDRRTGALFF. Using reference TRBV5-1 and TRBJ2-2 for the parts outside the CDR3, the full variable domain is KAGVTQTPRYLIKTRGQQVTLSCSPISGHRSVSWYQQTPGQGLQFLFEYFSETQRNKGNFPGRFSGRQFSNSRSEMNVSTLELGDSALYLCASSLRDRRTGALFFGEGSRLTVL.

The chain carries TRBV7-8 and TRBJ2-7; 7 nucleotides match TRBD2. V lost 0 bases to trimming and J lost 1 base; unmatched junction nucleotides: 6. CDR3 length equals 16 residues. In germline, CDR1 is SGHVS, CDR2 FQNEAQ. CDR3 loop: CASSLARIGGSYEQYF. In DNA, the CDR3 is TGTGCCAGCAGCTTAGCGCGGATCGGGGGGTCCTACGAGCAGTACTTC. Full variable domain (rest looked up from reference TRBV7-8 and TRBJ2-7): GAGVSQSPRYKVAKRGQDVALRCDPISGHVSLFWYQQALGQGPEFLTYFQNEAQLDKSGLPSDRFFAERPEGSVSTLKIQRTQQEDSAVYLCASSLARIGGSYEQYFGPGTRLTVT.

This clonotype was seen many times. The chain's CDR3 is CSARSGIDNEQFF. In DNA, the CDR3 is TGCAGTGCTAGGAGCGGGATAGACAATGAGCAGTTCTTC. The gene calls are TRBV20-1 and TRBJ2-1; 7 bases line up with TRBD2. Per the germline V gene, CDR1 is DFQATT and CDR2 is SNEGSKA (reference sequence). The CDR3 loop spans 13 amino acids. V was clipped by 3 bases and J by 5 bases; unmatched bases: 4.

The V gene is TRBV19, the J gene TRBJ2-3; D remains ambiguous. Germline CDR1 LNHDA, CDR2 SQIVND (reference sequence). The CDR3 totals 15 residues. V shed 7 bases and J shed 1 base, with 15 bases lying between them. CDR3 sequence: CASTPSGPRTDTQYF. The CDR3 DNA sequence: TGTGCCAGTACCCCGTCCGGGCCTCGCACAGATACGCAGTATTTT.

This chain joins TRBV7-9 and TRBJ2-7; no definite D call. Germline assignment: CDR1 SEHNR and CDR2 FQNEAQ (reference sequence). The V end lost 4 bases, the J end lost 6 bases, and 10 bases lay between the germline ends. The CDR3 runs to 12 residues. CDR3: CASSSAPTEQYF. Here the CDR3 DNA reads TGTGCCAGCAGCTCGGCACCCACCGAGCAGTACTTC.

This sequence joins TRBV7-9 and TRBJ2-3, with 9 bases matching TRBD2. The CDR3 contains 16 residues. V lost 6 bases, J lost 4 bases, and 11 bases stayed unmatched. Germline CDR1 and CDR2: SEHNR and FQNEAQ (reference sequence). CDR3 coding DNA: TGTGCCAGCAGTCAAGGACTAGCGAGTTTCGCAGATACGCAGTATTTT. Its protein is CASSQGLASFADTQYF.

This clonotype was picked up a small number of times. V gene TRBV15 combines with J gene TRBJ2-3; 8 bases are a match to TRBD2. CDR1 and CDR2 from the germline V gene are LNHNV and YYDKDF (reference sequence). The junction had 6 bases not matched to a gene; V was cut back by 5 bases and J by 2 bases. This CDR3 region has 15 residues. For the CDR3, the DNA is TGTGCCACCAGCCGGGAAGCGGGGGACACAGATACGCAGTATTTT. It is translated as CATSREAGDTDTQYF.

This clonotype was seen more than once but under ten times. The gene calls are TRBV5-1 and TRBJ1-1; weak D call: TRBD1 (6 bases). V was shortened by 1 base and J by 5 bases, with 15 bases between the two germline ends. The CDR3 spans 15 residues. Looked up from germline, CDR1 is SGHRS and CDR2 is YFSETQ. The CDR3 region has the DNA TGCGCCAGCAGCTTGAGCCCGGGGCAGGGGACTGAAGCTTTCTTT. It specifies CASSLSPGQGTEAFF.

The sample holds many counts of this clonotype. The DNA for the CDR3 is TGTGCCAGCAGTTCGGACAGGGTTCCGACGCAGTACTTC. Residues: CASSSDRVPTQYF. The chain has TRBV5-4 and TRBJ2-7; 8 bases fit TRBD1. The CDR3 is 13 residues long. The germline gives CDR1 SGHNT, CDR2 YYREEE (reference sequence). V lost 5 bases and J lost 9; bases outside the gene matches: 10.

This clonotype was seen a few times. V and J are TRBV10-3 and TRBJ1-2, with D unresolved. Per germline, CDR1 ENHRY and CDR2 SYGVKD. V was pared by 4 bases and J by 5 bases, with 8 bases between. CDR3 length: 12 residues. CDR3 sequence: CAISGDAYGYTF. The CDR3 DNA sequence: TGTGCCATCAGTGGCGATGCGTATGGCTACACCTTC.

This clonotype showed up just once. The chain couples TRBV4-3 to TRBJ2-1, with D possibly matching TRBD2 (6 bases). The CDR3 is made up of 18 amino acids. The V end was cut by 3 bases, the J end by 4 bases, with 22 bases between. Germline V gene data show CDR1 as LGHNA and CDR2 as YSLEER. The CDR3 bases are TGCGCCAGCAGCCAGGAACCCGGGCCCCCTAGCGCTTACAATGAGCAGTTCTTC. The encoded protein is CASSQEPGPPSAYNEQFF.

This clonotype was counted at least ten times. The chain combines TRBV20-1 with TRBJ2-1; tentatively, D is TRBD1 (6 bases). The CDR3 is 16 amino acids. In germline, CDR1 is DFQATT, CDR2 SNEGSKA (reference sequence). V dropped 5 bases and J dropped 6 bases, with 23 bases sitting between them. CDR3 in DNA: TGCAGTGCTCCAACTTTCGGGACATTGGGTGCCAATGAGCAGTTCTTC. Residues: CSAPTFGTLGANEQFF.

The rearrangement uses TRBV6-1 and TRBJ2-5, with D possibly being TRBD2 (7 bases). Per the germline V gene, CDR1 is MNHNS and CDR2 is SASEGT. There are 15 residues in the CDR3. V was clipped by 4 bases and J by 5 bases, with 17 bases between them. The CDR3 nucleotides read TGTGCCAGCAGTGGATCCGGGGGGCTCGGGGAGACCCAGTACTTC. Its protein is CASSGSGGLGETQYF.

This clonotype turned up a few times. The V call is TRBV6-1, the J call TRBJ1-2, with TRBD1 matching over 11 bases. The CDR3 covers 15 residues. J gave up 4 bases and V 8 bases, and 9 bases lay outside the gene matches. From germline, CDR1 is MNHNS and CDR2 SASEGT. This CDR3 is CASRTGGELFYGYTF. DNA of the CDR3: TGTGCCAGCCGGACAGGGGGCGAGTTATTCTATGGCTACACCTTC.